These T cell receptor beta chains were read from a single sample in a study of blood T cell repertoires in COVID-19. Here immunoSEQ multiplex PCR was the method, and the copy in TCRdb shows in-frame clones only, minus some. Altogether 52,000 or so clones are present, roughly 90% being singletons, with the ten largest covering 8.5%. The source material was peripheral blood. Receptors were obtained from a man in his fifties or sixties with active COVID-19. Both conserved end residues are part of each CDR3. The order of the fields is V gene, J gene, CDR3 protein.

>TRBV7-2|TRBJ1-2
CASSPRRTGLGYTF
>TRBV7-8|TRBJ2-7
CASSPIWGRDEQYF
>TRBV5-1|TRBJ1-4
CASRTLGGFNEKLFF
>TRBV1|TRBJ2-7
CTSSHRAGDLYEQYF
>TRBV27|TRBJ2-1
CASSLLAGGSLLISYNEQFF
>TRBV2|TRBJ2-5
CASSEGLAGGLETQYF
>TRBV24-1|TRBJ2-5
CATSALPTGEEETQYF
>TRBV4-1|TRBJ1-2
CASSPSGQGPKKYGYTF
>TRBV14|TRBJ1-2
CASSQSRGDGYTF
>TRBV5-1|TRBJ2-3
CASSLLNSGSSDTQYF
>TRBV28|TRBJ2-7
CASSYGSRIEQYF
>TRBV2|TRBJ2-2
CASSRQGGNTGELFF
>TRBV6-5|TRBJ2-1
CASSSGRALNEQFF
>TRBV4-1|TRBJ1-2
CASSQDSGRVSYGYTF
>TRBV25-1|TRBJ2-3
CASSGTSGATDTQYF
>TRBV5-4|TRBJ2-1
CASSKGLAGGSYNEQFF
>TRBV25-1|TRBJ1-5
CASLTADNLWPQHF
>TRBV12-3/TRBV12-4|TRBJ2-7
CASRAAVSYEQYF
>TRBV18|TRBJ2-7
CASSPRTGLAEQYF
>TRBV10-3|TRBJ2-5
CAISERGPTAQETQYF
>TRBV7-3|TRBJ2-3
CASSLKAVADTQYF
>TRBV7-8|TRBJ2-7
CASSEILGLSYEQYF
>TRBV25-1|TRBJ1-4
CASSDARGDEKLFF
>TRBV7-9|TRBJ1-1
CASTGAGNTEAFF
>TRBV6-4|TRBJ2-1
CASSERLADYNEQFF
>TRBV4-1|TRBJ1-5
CASSQGEDSNQPQHF
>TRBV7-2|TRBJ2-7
CASSLMMTGAYEQYF
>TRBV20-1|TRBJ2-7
CSASDLRSSYEQYF
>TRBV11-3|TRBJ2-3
CASSLGEQDTQYF
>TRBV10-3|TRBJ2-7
CAIRAGTDETYEQYF
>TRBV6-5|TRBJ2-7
CASSLGTGGGQYF
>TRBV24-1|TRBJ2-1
CATSHQWQGNYNEQFF
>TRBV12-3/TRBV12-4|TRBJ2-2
CASSIPSGELFF
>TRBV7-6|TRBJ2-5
CASSSGLAGIRETQYF
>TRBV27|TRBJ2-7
CASSLGDRDYYEQYF
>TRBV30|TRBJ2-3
CAWTPPSTGRGTDTQYF
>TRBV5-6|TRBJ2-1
CASSGGISYNEQFF
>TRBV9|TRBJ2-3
CASRAGTGADTQYF
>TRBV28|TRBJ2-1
CASRLPGVSYNEQFF
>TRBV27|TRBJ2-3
CASSLDRGTSTDTQYF
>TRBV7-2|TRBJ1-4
CASSLDRQAWKLFF
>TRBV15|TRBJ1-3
CATSRDLSGNTIYF
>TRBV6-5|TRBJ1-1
CASRPNRGLVAFF
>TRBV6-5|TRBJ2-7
CASSKDRGHEQYF
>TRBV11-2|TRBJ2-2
CASSLEQLNTGELFF
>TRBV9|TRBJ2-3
CASSLGTSGSGTDTQYF
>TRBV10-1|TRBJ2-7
CATSQRVSSYEQYF
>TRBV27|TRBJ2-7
CASSLSTGTVISYEQYF